This T cell receptor (beta chain) was captured by sequencing in a study of blood T cell repertoires in COVID-19. The CDR3 has 10 residues. Germline V CDR1 and CDR2: SNHLY, FYNNEI. Trimming cost V 7 bases and J 5 bases, with 5 bases left between them. Some clones are missing from TCRdb's copy, which holds only in-frame ones; the method was immunoSEQ multiplex PCR. The sample consists of approximately 320,000 clones, roughly 91% of them appearing once. This chain uses TRBV2 with TRBJ1-1; D is uncertain. Sequenced material: peripheral blood. This clonotype originated in a woman in her twenties or thirties with COVID-19, enrolled during active disease. CDR3 sequence: CASKTTEAFF. CDR3 coding DNA: TGTGCCAGCAAGACTACTGAAGCTTTCTTT.